Below, 16 T cell receptor beta chains from the same sample are listed, as sequenced in a study of CD8 T cells in Susac syndrome. Random hexamers were used to reverse transcribe about 0.5 to 1 ug of RNA. TCRdb re-derived calls from the immunoSEQ multiplex PCR reads in MiXCR, one entry per CDR3 protein. This sample carries 50,000 or so distinct CDR3 sequences, 93% of them seen once, and the ten largest clones take roughly 0.58%. Sequenced input: CD8+ T cells from PBMCs. Receptor source: a human donor in good health.

V usage is TRBV12-5 and J usage is TRBJ2-1, with unresolved D. This CDR3 contains 13 residues. Germline V lookup: CDR1 LGHNT, CDR2 FRNRAP. V shed 6 bases and J shed 5 bases, with 11 bases lying between them. In DNA form, the CDR3 reads TGTGCTAGTGGCCCAGGCCAGGACAATGAGCAGTTCTTC. Its protein product is CASGPGQDNEQFF.

DNA of the CDR3: TGCAGTGCAACGCAAGGGGAGGAGCAGTACTTC. Its translation is CSATQGEEQYF. This chain joins TRBV20-1 and TRBJ2-7; D is possibly TRBD1 or TRBD2 (5 bases each). CDR3 length: 11 residues. Germline CDR1 is DFQATT and CDR2 is SNEGSKA (reference sequence). V lost 6 bases and J lost 7, with 13 bases in between.

The V and J genes are TRBV4-1 and TRBJ2-7; D is undetermined. The CDR3 has 15 amino acids. Trimming took off 0 bases at V and 5 bases at J, with 14 bases between the two ends. CDR1 and CDR2 (germline): MGHRA, YSYEKL. In DNA, the CDR3 is TGCGCCAGCAGCCAAGAAGCAGGCAGCCTCGACGAGCAGTACTTC. This codes for CASSQEAGSLDEQYF.

This sequence joins TRBV2 and TRBJ2-1; 10 bases are shared with TRBD2. Germline values: CDR1 SNHLY, CDR2 FYNNEI. CDR3 length equals 15 residues. With 2 bases clipped from V and 7 bases from J, the junction kept 5 bases outside the gene matches. CDR3: CASSERLAGVNEQFF. CDR3 bases: TGTGCCAGCAGTGAAAGGCTAGCGGGAGTTAATGAGCAGTTCTTC.

The chain links TRBV29-1 to TRBJ2-1, with no clear D. The CDR3 consists of 15 residues. Germline V CDR1 and CDR2: SQVTM, ANQGSEA. Trimming took off 6 bases at V and 1 base at J, with 16 bases between the two ends. The CDR3 coding sequence is TGCAGCGTCCTAGGATCCACACTTTCCTACAATGAGCAGTTCTTC. This encodes CSVLGSTLSYNEQFF.

The chain uses TRBV19 and TRBJ2-7, with a possible D match to TRBD2 (5 bases). This CDR3 comprises 13 residues. Germline CDR1 and CDR2: LNHDA and SQIVND (reference sequence). V shed 10 bases and J shed 2 bases, with 15 bases lying between them. The CDR3 spells CATLSGGPYEQYF. CDR3 DNA sequence: TGTGCCACCCTGAGCGGAGGTCCCTACGAGCAGTACTTC.

This clonotype occurred once. This chain uses TRBV4-1 with TRBJ2-7, with D perhaps TRBD2 (5 bases). CDR1 MGHRA and CDR2 YSYEKL come from the germline V gene. Trimming shortened V by 1 base and J by 2 bases, and 6 bases separated the two germline ends. The CDR3 covers 13 residues. CDR3: CASSQGGAYEQYF. The CDR3, as DNA: TGCGCCAGCAGCCAAGGGGGAGCCTACGAGCAGTACTTC.

The sample holds one count of this clonotype. This sequence joins TRBV13 and TRBJ2-7; TRBD2 agrees at 12 bases. J gave up 6 bases and V 5 bases, and 11 bases lay outside the gene matches. The CDR3 loop spans 16 amino acids. Germline V CDR1 and CDR2: PRHDT, FYEKMQ (reference sequence). The CDR3 nucleotides read TGTGCCAGCAGCCCGGGACTAGCGGGCGGGCGGCTCGAGCAGTACTTC. Translating it yields CASSPGLAGGRLEQYF.

This chain connects TRBV27 to TRBJ2-1; 7 positions agree with TRBD2. The CDR3 is 17 residues long. Germline CDR1 MNHEY, CDR2 SMNVEV (reference sequence). J lost 0 bases, V lost 8 bases, and 13 bases had no gene match. The CDR3 loop is CASAFGGVPSSYNEQFF. CDR3 in DNA: TGTGCCAGCGCCTTTGGGGGGGTCCCGAGCTCCTACAATGAGCAGTTCTTC.

CDR3 sequence reads: CASSSAPGIEQFF. The CDR3 nucleotides read TGTGCCAGCAGTTCGGCCCCCGGCATCGAGCAGTTCTTC. This chain uses TRBV28 with TRBJ2-1, with D unclear. CDR1 is MDHEN, CDR2 SYDVKM, per germline. V was pared by 4 bases and J by 10 bases, with 14 bases between. This CDR3 contains 13 residues. The variable domain in full, completed from reference TRBV28 and TRBJ2-1, reads DVKVTQSSRYLVKRTGEKVFLECVQDMDHENMFWYRQDPGLGLRLIYFSYDVKMKEKGDIPEGYSVSREKKERFSLILESASTNQTSMYLCASSSAPGIEQFFGPGTRLTVL.

The gene calls are TRBV7-9 and TRBJ2-1, with D perhaps TRBD1 (6 bases). Germline CDR1 and CDR2: SEHNR and FQNEAQ (reference sequence). V gave up 4 bases and J gave up 9 bases, with 22 bases separating them. This CDR3 region has 16 residues. In nucleotides, the CDR3 is TGTGCCAGCAGCTCCCCGCGGCAGGGGCCGTCGGGTGAGCAGTTCTTC. Translation: CASSSPRQGPSGEQFF.

The count of this clonotype is one. The chain has TRBV25-1 and TRBJ2-6; tentative D call: TRBD2 (5 bases). V lost 2 bases and J lost 0, with 8 bases in between. This CDR3 comprises 16 residues. CDR1 and CDR2 from the germline V gene are MGHDK and SYGVNS. The CDR3 nucleotides are TGTGCCAGCAGTGAAGGTGCGGGCTCTGGGGCCAACGTCCTGACTTTC. Encoded protein: CASSEGAGSGANVLTF.

This chain uses TRBV5-8 with TRBJ2-2; D is ambiguous. Germline V gives CDR1 SGHTS, CDR2 YDEGEE. The germline V and J ends were trimmed by 6 bases and 7 bases, with 10 bases remaining between them. The length of the CDR3 is 12 residues. The CDR3 bases are TGTGCCAGCACCCCATTCGGCGGGGAGCTGTTTTTT. Amino acids: CASTPFGGELFF.

V is TRBV5-4 and J is TRBJ1-2; TRBD1 might be the D (6 bases). Between the trimmed V and J ends, which lost 0 bases and 10 bases, there was a span of 13 bases. The CDR3 has 13 amino acids. CDR1 is SGHNT, CDR2 YYREEE, per germline (reference sequence). The CDR3 DNA is TGTGCCAGCAGCTTGGGGGACACCTTCATCTACACCTTC. This codes for CASSLGDTFIYTF.

The rearrangement uses TRBV29-1 and TRBJ2-7; possibly TRBD1 or TRBD2 for D (5 bases each). Germline values: CDR1 SQVTM, CDR2 ANQGSEA. This CDR3 has 14 residues. V lost 2 bases, J lost 6 bases, and 17 bases lay in between. CDR3 nucleotides: TGCAGCGTTGAACTGGGGGTACGAACTGGCGAGCAGTACTTC. Translating gives CSVELGVRTGEQYF.

The CDR3 region is CAISEDWETQYF. As DNA, the CDR3 is TGTGCCATCAGTGAGGACTGGGAGACCCAGTACTTC. The chain is built from TRBV10-3 and TRBJ2-5; D unclear. Germline lookup yields CDR1 ENHRY and CDR2 SYGVKD. V was clipped by 2 bases and J by 5 bases, with 6 bases between them. The CDR3 runs to 12 residues.